This T cell receptor beta chain was sequenced during a study of blood T cells in healthy people across ages. Study-level findings and limits: Those diversity estimates obtained from one million T cells were thought to be underestimates. Since the PBMCs were unsorted, naive and antigen-experienced cells could not be conclusively compared.

Donors were systemically healthy Caucasian individuals from Russia aged roughly 6 to 95 years. It was with a sample-barcoded 5' primer and a J-beta primer mix that a second PCR of roughly 7 to 12 cycles was run. Tags on each cDNA molecule came from a template-switch adaptor with 12 random nucleotides. TCRdb re-called the 5' RACE reads through MiXCR, storing one row per CDR3 protein. The sample has approximately 1.5 million distinct CDR3 sequences; about 35% are singletons. Many counts were recorded for this clonotype. Its specificity is not known. Trimming took 7 bases from V and 10 from J, leaving 11 bases between them. The CDR3 totals 10 residues. Germline V gene data show CDR1 as SQVTM and CDR2 as ANQGSEA.

The sequence derives from a woman in her 30s in good health. The specimen was blood. This sequence joins TRBV29-1 and TRBJ2-1; no clear D. This CDR3 is CSATAGEQFF. The CDR3 nucleotides are TGCAGCGCCACAGCCGGAGAGCAGTTCTTC.